The 20 T cell receptor beta chains in this list originate from one sample, sequenced in a study of human thymus T cells. Method: immunoSEQ multiplex PCR; TCRdb's copy keeps in-frame clones and lacks some. Of about 78,000 clones in the sample, about 96% are singletons; the top ten hold 0.031%. Resections from corrective heart surgery supplied the thymus tissue. Sequenced material: thymus tissue. The receptors shown here come from a boy under two years old with a congenital heart defect but otherwise immunologically healthy.

The genes are TRBV7-2 and TRBJ2-1; 15 nucleotides match TRBD2. Germline CDR1 and CDR2: SGHTA and FQGNSA. With 1 base clipped from V and 5 bases from J, the junction kept 6 bases outside the gene matches. The CDR3 length is 18 residues. The CDR3 DNA is TGTGCCAGCAGCTTAGGGACTAGCGGGAGGGCCGAGGACAATGAGCAGTTCTTC. This gives the protein CASSLGTSGRAEDNEQFF.

This rearrangement joins TRBV20-1 to TRBJ2-5, with D unresolved. V lost 4 bases to trimming and J lost 4 bases, with 7 bases between them. Germline V lookup: CDR1 DFQATT, CDR2 SNEGSKA (reference sequence). The CDR3 runs to 11 residues. The CDR3 DNA is TGCAGTGCTATGAGACGAGAGACCCAGTACTTC. As protein: CSAMRRETQYF.

The genes are TRBV7-3 and TRBJ2-1; TRBD2 matches 8 bases. After removal of 2 bases from V and 0 bases from J, the junction contained 6 bases not matched to a gene. This CDR3 contains 17 residues. The germline gives CDR1 SGHTA, CDR2 FQGTGA. The CDR3 DNA reads as TGTGCCAGCAGCTTACGGGTTAGCGGGGTCTCCTACAATGAGCAGTTCTTC. Translated, it gives CASSLRVSGVSYNEQFF.

The V gene is TRBV25-1, the J gene TRBJ1-1; 9 positions agree with TRBD1. The CDR3 loop spans 15 amino acids. CDR1 is MGHDK and CDR2 is SYGVNS in the germline V gene. The ends lost 3 bases at V and 7 bases at J; junction bases unmatched: 9. The CDR3 reads CASSDLSQGAGEAFF. In DNA form, the CDR3 reads TGTGCCAGCAGTGACTTGTCACAGGGGGCGGGTGAAGCTTTCTTT.

The chain recombines TRBV7-9 with TRBJ2-2, with D possibly matching TRBD2 (6 bases). Germline CDR1 and CDR2: SEHNR and FQNEAQ (reference sequence). Trimming cost V 1 base and J 6 bases, with 15 bases left between them. This CDR3 has 16 amino acids. CDR3 region: CASSLGVPRDPGELFF. The CDR3 DNA follows: TGTGCCAGCAGCTTAGGTGTCCCGCGGGACCCCGGGGAGCTGTTTTTT.

The CDR3 sequence is CAWSRRGCNQPQHF. CDR3 sequence (DNA): TGTGCCTGGAGTCGGCGGGGTTGCAATCAGCCCCAGCATTTT. The chain has TRBV30 and TRBJ1-5; D not resolved. The ends were cut back, 2 bases at V and 2 bases at J, with 10 bases in the middle. The germline gives CDR1 GTSNPN, CDR2 SVGIG (reference sequence). The CDR3 totals 14 residues.

The chain combines TRBV7-9 with TRBJ2-1; no reliable D call. The CDR3 totals 15 residues. Trimming took 3 bases from V and 6 from J, leaving 15 bases between them. The germline CDR1 and CDR2 sequences are SEHNR and FQNEAQ (reference sequence). The CDR3 here is CASSLESATRNEQFF. In DNA form, the CDR3 reads TGTGCCAGCAGCTTGGAGTCTGCGACCCGCAATGAGCAGTTCTTC. Based on the CDR3 plus reference TRBV7-9 and TRBJ2-1, the full variable domain is DTGVSQNPRHKITKRGQNVTFRCDPISEHNRLYWYRQTLGQGPEFLTYFQNEAQLEKSRLLSDRFSAERPKGSFSTLEIQRTEQGDSAMYLCASSLESATRNEQFFGPGTRLTVL.

The rearrangement links TRBV27 to TRBJ2-5, with D uncertain. This CDR3 is 12 amino acids long. The V end was cut by 5 bases, the J end by 4 bases, with 8 bases between. Germline V gives CDR1 MNHEY, CDR2 SMNVEV (reference sequence). This CDR3 reads CASSPGPETQYF. The CDR3 DNA reads as TGTGCCAGCAGTCCAGGCCCAGAGACCCAGTACTTC.

The chain has TRBV5-6 and TRBJ1-1; TRBD1 matches at 8 bases. The CDR3 is made up of 18 amino acids. V shed 2 bases and J 4 bases; nucleotides not matched to a gene: 16. Germline V gives CDR1 SGHDT, CDR2 YYEEEE. As DNA, the CDR3 is TGTGCCAGCAGCTTTTGTCTCTCGGACAGGGCAGGAGGCACTGAAGCTTTCTTT. This encodes CASSFCLSDRAGGTEAFF.

J is TRBJ1-1 and V is TRBV27; D is unresolved. The CDR3 contains 14 residues. With 3 bases removed from V and 2 bases from J, the gap between germline ends came to 10 bases. Germline V gene lookup returns CDR1 MNHEY and CDR2 SMNVEV (reference sequence). The CDR3 DNA follows: TGTGCCAGCAGTTTTTCGGCCGCCAACACTGAAGCTTTCTTT. Translation gives CASSFSAANTEAFF.

Only one count was recorded for this clone. V is TRBV30 and J is TRBJ2-2; 13 nucleotides agree with TRBD2. Trimming at V came to 5 bases and at J to 4 bases, leaving 10 bases not matched to a gene. CDR1 is GTSNPN and CDR2 is SVGIG in the germline V gene (reference sequence). CDR3 length: 17 amino acids. In DNA, the CDR3 is TGTGCCTGGGCCCCTGGAAGGACTAGCGGGAGCACCGGGGAGCTGTTTTTT. Amino acid sequence: CAWAPGRTSGSTGELFF.

The chain joins TRBV5-1 to TRBJ2-7; D perhaps matches TRBD1 (6 bases). Germline CDR1 and CDR2: SGHRS and YFSETQ. Trimming cost V 4 bases and J 12 bases, with 35 bases left between them. This CDR3 comprises 18 residues. CDR3 bases: TGCGCCAGCAGCCCGCCCTCCTTACGACCGGGACAAGGGTCAATGTGGTACTTC. Its translation is CASSPPSLRPGQGSMWYF.

The chain couples TRBV11-1 to TRBJ2-5, with D perhaps matching TRBD2 (5 bases). This CDR3 region has 12 residues. Germline CDR1 SGHAT, CDR2 FQDESV (reference sequence). Trimming took off 8 bases at V and 3 bases at J, with 10 bases between the two ends. The CDR3 DNA follows: TGTGCCAGCGAGGGAACGGAAGAGACCCAGTACTTC. It encodes CASEGTEETQYF.

This chain joins TRBV6-6 and TRBJ1-3; unclear D gene. V lost 2 bases, J lost 0 bases, and 8 bases lay in between. Germline loops: CDR1 MNHNY, CDR2 SVGAGI (reference sequence). The CDR3 sequence is 15 residues long. The DNA of the CDR3 is TGTGCCAGCAGTTACCGCCACCGCTCTGGAAACACCATATATTTT. Its protein product is CASSYRHRSGNTIYF.

V gene TRBV9 combines with J gene TRBJ1-1; a weak D match, TRBD1 (5 bases). CDR1 is SGDLS and CDR2 is YYNGEE in the germline V gene. The V and J ends lost 0 bases and 0 bases respectively, with 9 bases between them. The CDR3 is 15 amino acids. CDR3 in amino acids: CASSVVGGVNTEAFF. CDR3 sequence (DNA): TGTGCCAGCAGCGTAGTTGGAGGGGTGAACACTGAAGCTTTCTTT. Filled out from reference TRBV9 and TRBJ1-1, the complete variable domain reads DSGVTQTPKHLITATGQRVTLRCSPRSGDLSVYWYQQSLDQGLQFLIQYYNGEERAKGNILERFSAQQFPDLHSELNLSSLELGDSALYFCASSVVGGVNTEAFFGQGTRLTVV.

V gene TRBV19 combines with J gene TRBJ2-2; unclear D gene. V lost 7 bases and J lost 4, with 4 bases in between. Germline V CDR1 and CDR2: LNHDA, SQIVND (reference sequence). This CDR3 contains 11 residues. This CDR3 is CASISTGELFF. In nucleotides, the CDR3 is TGTGCCAGTATTTCCACCGGGGAGCTGTTTTTT.

This sequence joins TRBV5-6 and TRBJ2-1; TRBD2 matches 11 bases. Unmatched junction bases numbered 15, after V lost 3 bases and J lost 7 bases. Germline CDR1 and CDR2: SGHDT and YYEEEE. CDR3 length: 18 amino acids. CDR3 coding DNA: TGTGCCAGCAGCTGTACTTTAGCGGGAGGGGTGCGAGTGAATGAGCAGTTCTTC. It encodes CASSCTLAGGVRVNEQFF. The full variable domain, its missing parts supplied by reference TRBV5-6 and TRBJ2-1, is DAGVTQSPTHLIKTRGQQVTLRCSPKSGHDTVSWYQQALGQGPQFIFQYYEEEERQRGNFPDRFSGHQFPNYSSELNVNALLLGDSALYLCASSCTLAGGVRVNEQFFGPGTRLTVL.

The chain joins TRBV29-1 to TRBJ2-1; 7 nucleotides align to TRBD2. The CDR3 contains 14 residues. The V segment lost 6 bases and the J segment 4 bases; nucleotides outside the gene matches: 9. Germline V gene sequence: CDR1 SQVTM, CDR2 ANQGSEA. The CDR3 DNA reads TGCAGCGTGGAGCGGGGTGGAGGGTACAATGAGCAGTTCTTC. Protein sequence: CSVERGGGYNEQFF.

The chain is built from TRBV2 and TRBJ2-1, with D unresolved. V dropped 0 bases and J dropped 2 bases, with 14 bases sitting between them. The CDR3 sequence is 17 residues long. CDR1 and CDR2 (germline): SNHLY, FYNNEI. The CDR3 reads CASSEARAYWTYNEQFF. The CDR3, as DNA: TGTGCCAGCAGTGAAGCAAGGGCTTACTGGACCTACAATGAGCAGTTCTTC.

This rearrangement joins TRBV5-4 to TRBJ2-2; TRBD2 matches 9 bases. J was trimmed by 7 bases and V by 3 bases; bases with no gene match: 16. Germline CDR1 reads SGHNT; CDR2 reads YYREEE (reference sequence). The CDR3 length is 18 residues. The CDR3 DNA sequence: TGTGCCAGCAGCTGGGGGACTAGCCACCCCGCCGAGTACGGGGAGCTGTTTTTT. Its translation is CASSWGTSHPAEYGELFF.